The sequence of this TCR beta chain was determined in a study of beta chain features in type 1 diabetes. The study reverse transcribed the entire isolated RNA, so it sequenced expressed TCRB transcripts. TCRdb's table, derived via immunoSEQ multiplex PCR, lists solely in-frame clones and lacks some. In the table there are approximately 57,000 clones, 40% to 60% of which are singletons. This clone showed up just a few times. Its antigen is not identified. Losses at the gene ends were 5 bases for V and 1 base for J; bases not matched to a gene: 4. Germline V gene data show CDR1 as MNHEY and CDR2 as SVGAGI. There are 14 residues in the CDR3. Researchers reported sorting CD4+ naive, central memory, regulatory and stem cell-like memory cells via CD45RO/CCR7/CD25/CD127/CD95/CD27. General study results and limits: Across patients, naive, central memory and Treg TCRB repertoires exhibited apparently greater similarity than was observed across healthy donors. In every one of the four CD4+ subsets, TCRB CDR3s were moderately but significantly shorter in Type 1 diabetes patients. Researchers could not determine here whether HLA type influences TCRB rearrangement. Sequencing used cDNA, and cells with high TCR expression could therefore be over-represented.

The sequenced sample was Tregs from blood. The V and J genes are TRBV6-5 and TRBJ2-5; 7 bases align to TRBD2. This clonotype was sampled from a woman in her thirties or forties with type 1 diabetes. The CDR3 DNA is TGTGCCAGCAGTCGCGGGGGAACCCAAGAGACCCAGTACTTC. It is translated as CASSRGGTQETQYF.